The rows below give T cell receptor beta chains drawn from one sample of a study of T-cell memory formation after mild COVID-19. TCRdb passed the 5' RACE reads through MiXCR, listing each CDR3 protein once. The sample records just over 350,000 distinct CDR3 sequences, around 15% being singletons. Material for sequencing was PBMCs or a T cell subset sorted from them (not recorded which). The receptors were gathered from a man aged 18 to 30 who had mild COVID-19 (a few samples of this study predate the infection). Cell type and time point are not known. The CDR3 runs from the conserved cysteine through the conserved F or W. D genes are given only for firm matches. Where a row states a size, it is once, few, many or the class of an expanded clone; other rows omit it.

cdr3_length,clone_size,d_call,v_call,j_call,cdr3_aa,cdr3_nt
17,few,TRBD1,TRBV7-3,TRBJ2-6,CASSETGDLSGANVLTF,TGTGCCAGCAGCGAGACAGGGGACCTCTCTGGGGCCAACGTCCTGACTTTC
13,NA,NA,TRBV7-6,TRBJ2-3,CASSQGVFDTQYF,TGTGCCAGCAGCCAGGGAGTGTTCGATACGCAGTATTTT
17,NA,TRBD2,TRBV11-2,TRBJ2-5,CASSLDAAGGYQETQYF,TGTGCCAGCAGCTTAGACGCAGCGGGGGGGTACCAAGAGACCCAGTACTTC
19,many,TRBD1,TRBV27,TRBJ2-3,CASSLWSARGQVISDTQYF,TGTGCCAGCAGTTTATGGTCGGCTCGGGGACAGGTTATTTCAGATACGCAGTATTTT
14,many,NA,TRBV6-5,TRBJ1-6,CASSSEYRLPPLHF,TGTGCCAGCAGCTCCGAGTACCGGCTACCGCCCCTCCACTTT
15,NA,TRBD1,TRBV9,TRBJ1-1,CASSAKQGVSTEAFF,TGTGCCAGCAGTGCTAAACAGGGGGTGTCCACTGAAGCTTTCTTT
16,many,TRBD1,TRBV28,TRBJ1-5,CASRPRPGTGNQPQHF,TGTGCCAGCAGACCCAGGCCCGGGACAGGTAATCAGCCCCAGCATTTT
14,NA,TRBD1,TRBV20-1,TRBJ1-6,CSASRQGANSPLHF,TGCAGTGCTTCCCGACAGGGGGCAAATTCACCCCTCCACTTT
14,NA,NA,TRBV7-3,TRBJ2-2,CASSSELEAGELFF,TGTGCCAGCAGCTCCGAACTAGAAGCCGGGGAGCTGTTTTTT
13,few,NA,TRBV6-5,TRBJ2-1,CASSYSIGVEQFF,TGTGCCAGCAGTTACTCGATTGGGGTTGAGCAGTTCTTC
14,many,NA,TRBV5-1,TRBJ2-5,CASSPFGQGETQYF,TGCGCCAGCAGCCCCTTCGGCCAGGGAGAGACCCAGTACTTC
16,few,TRBD1,TRBV18,TRBJ2-4,CASSQRAGTGGGIQYF,TGTGCCAGCTCCCAACGAGCCGGGACAGGGGGCGGCATTCAGTACTTC
14,few,NA,TRBV7-2,TRBJ2-6,CAHMRGAGANVLTF,TGTGCCCACATGAGGGGGGCCGGGGCCAACGTCCTGACTTTC
16,NA,NA,TRBV6-5,TRBJ2-3,CASSRGAGVGTDTQYF,TGTGCCAGCAGTAGAGGGGCAGGGGTTGGCACAGATACGCAGTATTTT
18,NA,NA,TRBV7-9,TRBJ2-3,CASSTPLGTPIFTDTQYF,TGTGCCAGCAGCACTCCCCTGGGAACACCCATTTTCACAGATACGCAGTATTTT
17,many,TRBD1,TRBV24-1,TRBJ2-1,CATSAPGGDRLYNEQFF,TGTGCCACCAGTGCCCCAGGGGGCGATCGACTATACAATGAGCAGTTCTTC
13,few,NA,TRBV10-3,TRBJ1-4,CATAVRANEKLFF,TGTGCCACGGCGGTGCGGGCTAATGAAAAACTGTTTTTT
13,NA,NA,TRBV6-5,TRBJ1-3,CASSHLGGNTIYF,TGTGCCAGCAGCCACCTGGGGGGAAACACCATATATTTT
16,NA,NA,TRBV24-1,TRBJ2-3,CATSDPGSQSTDTQYF,TGTGCCACCAGTGATCCGGGGAGTCAGAGCACAGATACGCAGTATTTT
17,NA,NA,TRBV4-1,TRBJ2-3,CASSPEGAGPSTDTQYF,TGCGCCAGCAGCCCCGAGGGTGCAGGCCCTAGCACAGATACGCAGTATTTT
13,NA,NA,TRBV30,TRBJ1-5,CAWSRRGFQPQHF,TGTGCCTGGAGTAGGAGGGGGTTTCAGCCCCAGCATTTT
16,few,TRBD1,TRBV4-3,TRBJ1-2,CASSQETGTSNYGYTF,TGCGCCAGCAGCCAGGAGACAGGGACTAGCAACTATGGCTACACCTTC
14,NA,NA,TRBV18,TRBJ1-2,CASSPSASYYGYTF,TGTGCCAGCTCACCATCAGCGAGTTACTATGGCTACACCTTC
15,NA,NA,TRBV27,TRBJ2-5,CASSPSSRGRETQYF,TGTGCCAGCAGTCCCAGCTCCAGGGGTAGGGAGACCCAGTACTTC
17,NA,NA,TRBV5-1,TRBJ2-5,CASRMGAMTEMKETQYF,TGCGCCAGCCGGATGGGGGCAATGACAGAAATGAAAGAGACCCAGTACTTC
14,many,NA,TRBV11-2,TRBJ2-6,CASSTQTGANVLTF,TGTGCCAGCAGTACGCAAACTGGGGCCAACGTCCTGACTTTC
15,few,NA,TRBV3-1,TRBJ1-1,CASSPQTARNTEAFF,TGTGCCAGCAGCCCCCAGACAGCCAGGAACACTGAAGCTTTCTTT
12,NA,NA,TRBV12-3/TRBV12-4,TRBJ2-7,CASREYLSEQYF,TGTGCCAGCAGGGAATACCTCTCCGAGCAGTACTTC
12,NA,NA,TRBV9,TRBJ2-3,CASSVGGNAQYF,TGTGCCAGCAGCGTAGGCGGGAATGCGCAGTATTTT
20,few,TRBD2,TRBV12-3/TRBV12-4,TRBJ2-7,CASTITPGLAGGSYSYEQYF,TGTGCCAGCACCATCACCCCGGGACTAGCGGGGGGCTCCTACTCCTACGAGCAGTACTTC
14,NA,NA,TRBV7-9,TRBJ2-7,CASRWGDSTYEQYF,TGTGCCAGCAGGTGGGGGGACTCGACCTACGAGCAGTACTTC
15,NA,TRBD1,TRBV5-1,TRBJ1-3,CASSFLGQGENTIYF,TGCGCCAGCAGCTTCTTGGGACAGGGGGAGAACACCATATATTTT
13,NA,NA,TRBV20-1,TRBJ1-1,CSARTHRDTEAFF,TGCAGTGCTAGGACCCACAGAGACACTGAAGCTTTCTTT
12,few,NA,TRBV6-5,TRBJ2-5,CASSAPSETQYF,TGTGCCAGCAGCGCTCCATCCGAGACCCAGTACTTC
11,few,NA,TRBV20-1,TRBJ2-3,CSAEKRDQKYF,TGCAGTGCAGAAAAGAGGGACCAGAAGTATTTT
15,few,NA,TRBV7-9,TRBJ1-2,CASSLGASGHYGYTF,TGTGCCAGCAGCTTGGGGGCCAGCGGCCACTATGGCTACACCTTC
19,few,TRBD2,TRBV7-2,TRBJ2-2,CASNLFSGLAGGLAGELFF,TGTGCCAGCAACCTTTTCTCGGGACTAGCGGGGGGGTTGGCCGGGGAGCTGTTTTTT
14,NA,NA,TRBV10-3,TRBJ1-1,CAIKDVGGVRNAFF,TGTGCCATCAAAGATGTCGGGGGCGTACGGAACGCTTTCTTT